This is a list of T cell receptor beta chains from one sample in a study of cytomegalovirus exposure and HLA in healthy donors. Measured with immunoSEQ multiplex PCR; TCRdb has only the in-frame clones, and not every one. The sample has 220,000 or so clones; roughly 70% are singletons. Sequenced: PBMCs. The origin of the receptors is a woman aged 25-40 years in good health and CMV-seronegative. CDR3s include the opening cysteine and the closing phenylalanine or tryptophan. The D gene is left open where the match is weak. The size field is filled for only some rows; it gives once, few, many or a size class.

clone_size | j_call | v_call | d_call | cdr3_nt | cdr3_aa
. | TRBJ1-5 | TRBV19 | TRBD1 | TGTGCCAGTCGTTCCTTTGACAGGGGGGAGAATCAGCCCCAGCATTTT | CASRSFDRGENQPQHF
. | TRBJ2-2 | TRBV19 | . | TGTGCCAGTACGCCGGAAGAAGACATGTGGACCGGGGAGCTGTTTTTT | CASTPEEDMWTGELFF
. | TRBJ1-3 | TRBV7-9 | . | TGTGCCAGCAGCTTGAGTACAGGACACCGCTCTGGAAACACCATATATTTT | CASSLSTGHRSGNTIYF
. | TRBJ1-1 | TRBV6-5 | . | TGTGCCAGCAGTCAAACACTGGGGGACACTGAGGCTTTCTTT | CASSQTLGDTEAFF
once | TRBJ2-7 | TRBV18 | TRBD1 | TGTGCCAGCTCAGGGCAGGGGGACTCCTACGAGCAGTACTTC | CASSGQGDSYEQYF
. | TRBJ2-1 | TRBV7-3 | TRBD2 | TGTGCCAGCAGCTTAAGTACTAGCGGTCACAATGAGCAGTTCTTC | CASSLSTSGHNEQFF
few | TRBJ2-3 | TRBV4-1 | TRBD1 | TGCGCCAGCAGCCAATCCGGGACAGGGACATGGAGCACAGATACGCAGTATTTT | CASSQSGTGTWSTDTQYF
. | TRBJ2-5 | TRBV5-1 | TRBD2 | TGCGCCAGCAGCTCCCCCGGGACTAGCGGGAAAGAGACCCAGTACTTC | CASSSPGTSGKETQYF
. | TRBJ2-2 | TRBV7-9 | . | TGTGCCAGCAGCGCAGGACAGGCCCGGCCCGGAGGGGCCGGGGAGCTGTTTTTT | CASSAGQARPGGAGELFF
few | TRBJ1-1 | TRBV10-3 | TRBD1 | TGTGCCATCAGTCTGGACAGGGAGGGACAAGCTTTCTTT | CAISLDREGQAFF
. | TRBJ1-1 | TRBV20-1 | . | TGCAGTGCTAGAGATGGGGGGGAAGCTTTCTTT | CSARDGGEAFF
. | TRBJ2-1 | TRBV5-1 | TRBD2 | TGCGCCAGCAGCTTGGCCGGACTAGTGGGTGAGCAGTTCTTC | CASSLAGLVGEQFF
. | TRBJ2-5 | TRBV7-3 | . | TGTGCCAGCAGTAGACAGGGAGGAGGAGAGACCCAGTACTTC | CASSRQGGGETQYF
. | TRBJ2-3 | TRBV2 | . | TGTGCCAGCAGTGATCCCCCGCGGGGAACCACAGATACGCAGTATTTT | CASSDPPRGTTDTQYF
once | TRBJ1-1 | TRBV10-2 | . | TGCGCCAGCAGTGAGCCCCGTGGGCCGAACACTGAAGCTTTCTTT | CASSEPRGPNTEAFF
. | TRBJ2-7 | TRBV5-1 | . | TGCGCCAGCAGCTTTACTGGGAGCTCCTACGAGCAGTACTTC | CASSFTGSSYEQYF
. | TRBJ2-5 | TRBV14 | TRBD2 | TGTGCCAGCAGCCAAGTCTCTGCGGGAGTCCGGGAGACCCAGTACTTC | CASSQVSAGVRETQYF
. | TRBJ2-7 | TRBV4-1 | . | TGCGCCAGCAGCATGGCCCCTAGCAGACAGGACGAGCAGTACTTC | CASSMAPSRQDEQYF
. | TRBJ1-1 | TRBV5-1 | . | TGCGCCAGCAGCTTCGAGAGGAACACTGAAGCTTTCTTT | CASSFERNTEAFF
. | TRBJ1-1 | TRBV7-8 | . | TGTGCCAGCAGCTACGCCACGGGAACTCCGAACACTGAAGCTTTCTTT | CASSYATGTPNTEAFF
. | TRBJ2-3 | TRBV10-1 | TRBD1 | TGCGCCAGCAGTGAGTTGACAGGGGAAACAGATACGCAGTATTTT | CASSELTGETDTQYF
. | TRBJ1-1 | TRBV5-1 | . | TGCGCCAGCAGCCAAGGGGGCACTGAAGCTTTCTTT | CASSQGGTEAFF
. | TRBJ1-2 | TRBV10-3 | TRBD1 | TGTGCCATCAGTGGACAGGGGGCCCTTAACTATGGCTACACCTTC | CAISGQGALNYGYTF
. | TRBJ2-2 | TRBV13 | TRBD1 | TGTGCCAGCAGAACAGGGGCCAACACCGGGGAGCTGTTTTTT | CASRTGANTGELFF
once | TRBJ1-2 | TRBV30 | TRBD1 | TGTGCCTGGAGCAACTTAGGGCAGGGGGCCCACTATGGCTACACCTTC | CAWSNLGQGAHYGYTF
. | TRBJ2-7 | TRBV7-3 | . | TGTGCCAGCAGCTTGGGCAGATCCTACGAGCAGTACTTC | CASSLGRSYEQYF
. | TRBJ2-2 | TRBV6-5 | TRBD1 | TGTGCCAGCAGCCGACAGGGAATCAACACCGGGGAGCTGTTTTTT | CASSRQGINTGELFF
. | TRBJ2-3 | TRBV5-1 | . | TGCGCCAGCAGCTTCAGCGGCAGCACAGATACGCAGTATTTT | CASSFSGSTDTQYF
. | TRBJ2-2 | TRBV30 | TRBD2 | TGTGCCTCCCCGGGGACTACCAACACCGGGGAGCTGTTTTTT | CASPGTTNTGELFF
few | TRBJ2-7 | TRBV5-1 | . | TGCGCCAGCAGCTTGGGTGACACTTTGACCTACGAGCAGTACTTC | CASSLGDTLTYEQYF
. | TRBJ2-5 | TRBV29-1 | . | TGCAGCGTTGGGTCAGGGCCAGGAGAGACCCAGTACTTC | CSVGSGPGETQYF
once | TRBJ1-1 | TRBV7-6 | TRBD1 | TGTGCCAGCACCAAGGGGGCAGGGGTTAACACTGAAGCTTTCTTT | CASTKGAGVNTEAFF
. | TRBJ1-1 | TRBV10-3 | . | TGTGCCATCAGTGAAGATGCGGGGACGGCTCACACTGAAGCTTTCTTT | CAISEDAGTAHTEAFF
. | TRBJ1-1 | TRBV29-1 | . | TGCAGCGTTGACCTCCACACAGGGTATACTGAAGCTTTCTTT | CSVDLHTGYTEAFF
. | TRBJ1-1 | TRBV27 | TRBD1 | TGTGCCAGCAGTTTGACAGGGGTCACTGAAGCTTTCTTT | CASSLTGVTEAFF
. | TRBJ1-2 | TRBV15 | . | TGTGCCACCAGCAGATCCGGTGGGAGCTATGGCTACACCTTC | CATSRSGGSYGYTF
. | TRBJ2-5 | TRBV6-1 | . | TGTGCCAGCAGTGAAATGTCCGACAGATGGGAGACCCAGTACTTC | CASSEMSDRWETQYF
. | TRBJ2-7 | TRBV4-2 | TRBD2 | TGTGCCAGCAGCCAAGTCCTAGCGGGTCTCATCTCCTACGAGCAGTACTTC | CASSQVLAGLISYEQYF
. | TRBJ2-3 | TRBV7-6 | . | TGTGCCAGCAGCTTAGGGCCAGATACGCAGTATTTT | CASSLGPDTQYF
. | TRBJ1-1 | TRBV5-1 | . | TGCGCCAGCAGCTACGACCCCGGGTCGGATCCTGAAGCTTTCTTT | CASSYDPGSDPEAFF
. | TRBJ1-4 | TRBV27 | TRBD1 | TGTGCCAGCAGTTTTACAGGGGGCTCTGAAAAACTGTTTTTT | CASSFTGGSEKLFF